The 15 T cell receptor beta chains in this list originate from one sample, sequenced in a study of blood T cells in healthy people across ages. PCR was performed a second time for roughly 7 to 11 cycles using a sample-barcoded 5' primer and a J-beta primer mix. TCRdb redid the calling of the 5' RACE reads with MiXCR, one entry per CDR3 protein. The sample consists of roughly 1.5 million distinct CDR3 sequences, approximately 42% of them appearing once. Specimen: blood. The receptors shown here come from a woman aged 18-29 years in good health.

This clonotype came up a few times. The chain recombines TRBV11-2 with TRBJ1-1; 7 nucleotides match TRBD1. The junction had 8 bases not matched to a gene; V was cut back by 5 bases and J by 5 bases. The CDR3 is 14 residues long. CDR1 is SGHAT, CDR2 FQNNGV, per germline. As DNA, the CDR3 is TGTGCCAGCAGCCCCCAAGGACAGGCTACTGAAGCTTTCTTT. This sequence encodes CASSPQGQATEAFF.

The J gene is TRBJ1-1, the V gene TRBV5-4; 8 bases are a match to TRBD1. With V trimmed by 4 bases and J by 1 base, 6 bases remained unmatched. Per germline, CDR1 SGHNT and CDR2 YYREEE (reference sequence). The CDR3 has 15 residues. CDR3 protein: CASSTGQGWNTEAFF. The CDR3, as DNA: TGTGCCAGCAGCACTGGACAGGGTTGGAACACTGAAGCTTTCTTT.

J is TRBJ1-5 and V is TRBV29-1; D remains unclear. Trimming took off 4 bases at V and 4 bases at J, with 8 bases between the two ends. Germline CDR1 and CDR2: SQVTM and ANQGSEA. CDR3 length equals 12 residues. The CDR3 loop is CSVGAWNQPQHF. CDR3 nucleotides: TGCAGCGTTGGGGCCTGGAATCAGCCCCAGCATTTT.

There are a few counts of this clonotype. This chain joins TRBV27 and TRBJ1-5; TRBD1 might be the D (6 bases). V was trimmed by 7 bases and J by 5 bases, leaving 12 bases between them. Per germline, CDR1 MNHEY and CDR2 SMNVEV (reference sequence). CDR3 size: 13 residues. The CDR3 DNA reads TGTGCCAGCAAATTAGGGGGAGATCAGCCCCAGCATTTT. As protein: CASKLGGDQPQHF.

This clonotype has only a few counts. The J gene is TRBJ2-1, the V gene TRBV19; D may match TRBD1 or TRBD2 (6 bases each). The tail of the sequence fits TRBJ2-7 better, so the J call may be wrong. Per the germline V gene, CDR1 is LNHDA and CDR2 is SQIVND (reference sequence). The CDR3 length is 15 residues. The CDR3 sequence is CASSIGGASYNEQYF. The CDR3 DNA reads TGTGCCAGTAGTATAGGGGGGGCTTCCTACAATGAGCAGTACTTC.

The V gene is TRBV4-1, the J gene TRBJ2-1; TRBD2 matches at 8 bases. The CDR3 runs 14 residues. The trim removed 5 bases at V and 8 bases at J, leaving 8 bases unmatched. Germline CDR1 reads MGHRA; CDR2 reads YSYEKL. The DNA of the CDR3 is TGCGCCAGCAGCTCTTTAGCGGGGACCTATGAGCAGTTCTTC. Its translation is CASSSLAGTYEQFF.

The CDR3 loop reads CTSSHPGLSHEQYF. In DNA, the CDR3 is TGTACCAGCAGCCACCCGGGACTTAGCCACGAGCAGTACTTC. V gene TRBV7-2 combines with J gene TRBJ2-7, with D possibly TRBD2 on 6 matching bases. Between the trimmed V and J ends, which lost 5 bases and 5 bases, there was a span of 16 bases. From germline, CDR1 is SGHTA and CDR2 FQGNSA. This CDR3 contains 14 residues.

V and J are TRBV28 and TRBJ2-1, with D hard to call. This CDR3 contains 13 residues. The V gene's germline CDR1 is MDHEN and CDR2 SYDVKM. V was trimmed by 6 bases and J by 5 bases, leaving 11 bases between them. Here the CDR3 reads CASSHLLHNEQFF. The CDR3 nucleotides read TGTGCCAGCAGCCATCTTCTCCACAATGAGCAGTTCTTC.

With regard to this clonotype: Relative to the germline gene, one junction end is altered; a read error may explain this. CDR3 sequence: CASSLTGNTYNEQLF. CDR3 sequence (DNA): TGCGCCAGCAGCTTGACCGGGAATACCTACAATGAGCAGCTCTTC. V and J are TRBV5-1 and TRBJ2-1; TRBD2 is a possible D gene (5 bases). The CDR3 is 15 residues long. Germline V CDR1 and CDR2: SGHRS, YFSETQ.

V and J are TRBV28 and TRBJ1-6, with 7 bases lining up with TRBD1. In germline, CDR1 is MDHEN, CDR2 SYDVKM. Germline trimming cut 6 bases from V and 5 bases from J; bases unmatched to any gene: 10. The CDR3 spans 16 residues. The CDR3 nucleotides are TGTGCCAGCAGCCCAGGGGGGGCCGCCCATAATTCACCCCTCCACTTT. Translating gives CASSPGGAAHNSPLHF.

The rearrangement joins TRBV20-1 to TRBJ2-1; the match to TRBD2 covers 13 bases. CDR1 and CDR2 (germline): DFQATT, SNEGSKA (reference sequence). V lost 6 bases to trimming and J lost 7 bases; unmatched junction nucleotides: 9. The CDR3 consists of 15 residues. Here the CDR3 DNA reads TGCAGTGCCACTAGCGGGAGGGCCGAGTTGAATGAGCAGTTCTTC. Protein sequence: CSATSGRAELNEQFF.

The sample holds many counts of this clonotype. The rearrangement uses TRBV27 and TRBJ2-7, with a tentative D call TRBD2 (6 bases). This CDR3 is built from 14 residues. V lost 4 bases, J lost 0 bases, and 10 bases lay in between. Per the germline V gene, CDR1 is MNHEY and CDR2 is SMNVEV (reference sequence). The CDR3 region is CASSSPGSSYEQYF. In DNA, the CDR3 is TGTGCCAGCAGTTCCCCCGGGAGCTCCTACGAGCAGTACTTC.

V and J are TRBV20-1 and TRBJ2-1; a weak D match, TRBD1 (7 bases). The CDR3 covers 15 residues. V was clipped by 6 bases and J by 8 bases, with 23 bases between them. Germline lookup yields CDR1 DFQATT and CDR2 SNEGSKA (reference sequence). CDR3: CSADRISGKVDEQFF. In DNA form, the CDR3 reads TGCAGTGCGGACAGGATTAGCGGCAAGGTGGATGAGCAGTTCTTC.

This chain links TRBV29-1 with TRBJ2-3, with D perhaps TRBD1 or TRBD2 (5 bases each). The CDR3 length is 13 residues. CDR1 and CDR2 from the germline V gene are SQVTM and ANQGSEA. With 1 base removed from V and 8 bases from J, the gap between germline ends came to 13 bases. The CDR3 protein is CSVEVEGSGTQYF. In nucleotides, the CDR3 is TGCAGCGTTGAAGTCGAGGGGTCGGGTACGCAGTATTTT.

V usage is TRBV14 and J usage is TRBJ1-4; D call uncertain. From germline, CDR1 is SGHDN and CDR2 FVKESK. Trimming shortened V by 0 bases and J by 3 bases, and 8 bases separated the two germline ends. The CDR3 has 15 amino acids. The CDR3, as DNA: TGTGCCAGCAGCCAAGATGGACTCGCTAATGAAAAACTGTTTTTT. This translates into CASSQDGLANEKLFF.